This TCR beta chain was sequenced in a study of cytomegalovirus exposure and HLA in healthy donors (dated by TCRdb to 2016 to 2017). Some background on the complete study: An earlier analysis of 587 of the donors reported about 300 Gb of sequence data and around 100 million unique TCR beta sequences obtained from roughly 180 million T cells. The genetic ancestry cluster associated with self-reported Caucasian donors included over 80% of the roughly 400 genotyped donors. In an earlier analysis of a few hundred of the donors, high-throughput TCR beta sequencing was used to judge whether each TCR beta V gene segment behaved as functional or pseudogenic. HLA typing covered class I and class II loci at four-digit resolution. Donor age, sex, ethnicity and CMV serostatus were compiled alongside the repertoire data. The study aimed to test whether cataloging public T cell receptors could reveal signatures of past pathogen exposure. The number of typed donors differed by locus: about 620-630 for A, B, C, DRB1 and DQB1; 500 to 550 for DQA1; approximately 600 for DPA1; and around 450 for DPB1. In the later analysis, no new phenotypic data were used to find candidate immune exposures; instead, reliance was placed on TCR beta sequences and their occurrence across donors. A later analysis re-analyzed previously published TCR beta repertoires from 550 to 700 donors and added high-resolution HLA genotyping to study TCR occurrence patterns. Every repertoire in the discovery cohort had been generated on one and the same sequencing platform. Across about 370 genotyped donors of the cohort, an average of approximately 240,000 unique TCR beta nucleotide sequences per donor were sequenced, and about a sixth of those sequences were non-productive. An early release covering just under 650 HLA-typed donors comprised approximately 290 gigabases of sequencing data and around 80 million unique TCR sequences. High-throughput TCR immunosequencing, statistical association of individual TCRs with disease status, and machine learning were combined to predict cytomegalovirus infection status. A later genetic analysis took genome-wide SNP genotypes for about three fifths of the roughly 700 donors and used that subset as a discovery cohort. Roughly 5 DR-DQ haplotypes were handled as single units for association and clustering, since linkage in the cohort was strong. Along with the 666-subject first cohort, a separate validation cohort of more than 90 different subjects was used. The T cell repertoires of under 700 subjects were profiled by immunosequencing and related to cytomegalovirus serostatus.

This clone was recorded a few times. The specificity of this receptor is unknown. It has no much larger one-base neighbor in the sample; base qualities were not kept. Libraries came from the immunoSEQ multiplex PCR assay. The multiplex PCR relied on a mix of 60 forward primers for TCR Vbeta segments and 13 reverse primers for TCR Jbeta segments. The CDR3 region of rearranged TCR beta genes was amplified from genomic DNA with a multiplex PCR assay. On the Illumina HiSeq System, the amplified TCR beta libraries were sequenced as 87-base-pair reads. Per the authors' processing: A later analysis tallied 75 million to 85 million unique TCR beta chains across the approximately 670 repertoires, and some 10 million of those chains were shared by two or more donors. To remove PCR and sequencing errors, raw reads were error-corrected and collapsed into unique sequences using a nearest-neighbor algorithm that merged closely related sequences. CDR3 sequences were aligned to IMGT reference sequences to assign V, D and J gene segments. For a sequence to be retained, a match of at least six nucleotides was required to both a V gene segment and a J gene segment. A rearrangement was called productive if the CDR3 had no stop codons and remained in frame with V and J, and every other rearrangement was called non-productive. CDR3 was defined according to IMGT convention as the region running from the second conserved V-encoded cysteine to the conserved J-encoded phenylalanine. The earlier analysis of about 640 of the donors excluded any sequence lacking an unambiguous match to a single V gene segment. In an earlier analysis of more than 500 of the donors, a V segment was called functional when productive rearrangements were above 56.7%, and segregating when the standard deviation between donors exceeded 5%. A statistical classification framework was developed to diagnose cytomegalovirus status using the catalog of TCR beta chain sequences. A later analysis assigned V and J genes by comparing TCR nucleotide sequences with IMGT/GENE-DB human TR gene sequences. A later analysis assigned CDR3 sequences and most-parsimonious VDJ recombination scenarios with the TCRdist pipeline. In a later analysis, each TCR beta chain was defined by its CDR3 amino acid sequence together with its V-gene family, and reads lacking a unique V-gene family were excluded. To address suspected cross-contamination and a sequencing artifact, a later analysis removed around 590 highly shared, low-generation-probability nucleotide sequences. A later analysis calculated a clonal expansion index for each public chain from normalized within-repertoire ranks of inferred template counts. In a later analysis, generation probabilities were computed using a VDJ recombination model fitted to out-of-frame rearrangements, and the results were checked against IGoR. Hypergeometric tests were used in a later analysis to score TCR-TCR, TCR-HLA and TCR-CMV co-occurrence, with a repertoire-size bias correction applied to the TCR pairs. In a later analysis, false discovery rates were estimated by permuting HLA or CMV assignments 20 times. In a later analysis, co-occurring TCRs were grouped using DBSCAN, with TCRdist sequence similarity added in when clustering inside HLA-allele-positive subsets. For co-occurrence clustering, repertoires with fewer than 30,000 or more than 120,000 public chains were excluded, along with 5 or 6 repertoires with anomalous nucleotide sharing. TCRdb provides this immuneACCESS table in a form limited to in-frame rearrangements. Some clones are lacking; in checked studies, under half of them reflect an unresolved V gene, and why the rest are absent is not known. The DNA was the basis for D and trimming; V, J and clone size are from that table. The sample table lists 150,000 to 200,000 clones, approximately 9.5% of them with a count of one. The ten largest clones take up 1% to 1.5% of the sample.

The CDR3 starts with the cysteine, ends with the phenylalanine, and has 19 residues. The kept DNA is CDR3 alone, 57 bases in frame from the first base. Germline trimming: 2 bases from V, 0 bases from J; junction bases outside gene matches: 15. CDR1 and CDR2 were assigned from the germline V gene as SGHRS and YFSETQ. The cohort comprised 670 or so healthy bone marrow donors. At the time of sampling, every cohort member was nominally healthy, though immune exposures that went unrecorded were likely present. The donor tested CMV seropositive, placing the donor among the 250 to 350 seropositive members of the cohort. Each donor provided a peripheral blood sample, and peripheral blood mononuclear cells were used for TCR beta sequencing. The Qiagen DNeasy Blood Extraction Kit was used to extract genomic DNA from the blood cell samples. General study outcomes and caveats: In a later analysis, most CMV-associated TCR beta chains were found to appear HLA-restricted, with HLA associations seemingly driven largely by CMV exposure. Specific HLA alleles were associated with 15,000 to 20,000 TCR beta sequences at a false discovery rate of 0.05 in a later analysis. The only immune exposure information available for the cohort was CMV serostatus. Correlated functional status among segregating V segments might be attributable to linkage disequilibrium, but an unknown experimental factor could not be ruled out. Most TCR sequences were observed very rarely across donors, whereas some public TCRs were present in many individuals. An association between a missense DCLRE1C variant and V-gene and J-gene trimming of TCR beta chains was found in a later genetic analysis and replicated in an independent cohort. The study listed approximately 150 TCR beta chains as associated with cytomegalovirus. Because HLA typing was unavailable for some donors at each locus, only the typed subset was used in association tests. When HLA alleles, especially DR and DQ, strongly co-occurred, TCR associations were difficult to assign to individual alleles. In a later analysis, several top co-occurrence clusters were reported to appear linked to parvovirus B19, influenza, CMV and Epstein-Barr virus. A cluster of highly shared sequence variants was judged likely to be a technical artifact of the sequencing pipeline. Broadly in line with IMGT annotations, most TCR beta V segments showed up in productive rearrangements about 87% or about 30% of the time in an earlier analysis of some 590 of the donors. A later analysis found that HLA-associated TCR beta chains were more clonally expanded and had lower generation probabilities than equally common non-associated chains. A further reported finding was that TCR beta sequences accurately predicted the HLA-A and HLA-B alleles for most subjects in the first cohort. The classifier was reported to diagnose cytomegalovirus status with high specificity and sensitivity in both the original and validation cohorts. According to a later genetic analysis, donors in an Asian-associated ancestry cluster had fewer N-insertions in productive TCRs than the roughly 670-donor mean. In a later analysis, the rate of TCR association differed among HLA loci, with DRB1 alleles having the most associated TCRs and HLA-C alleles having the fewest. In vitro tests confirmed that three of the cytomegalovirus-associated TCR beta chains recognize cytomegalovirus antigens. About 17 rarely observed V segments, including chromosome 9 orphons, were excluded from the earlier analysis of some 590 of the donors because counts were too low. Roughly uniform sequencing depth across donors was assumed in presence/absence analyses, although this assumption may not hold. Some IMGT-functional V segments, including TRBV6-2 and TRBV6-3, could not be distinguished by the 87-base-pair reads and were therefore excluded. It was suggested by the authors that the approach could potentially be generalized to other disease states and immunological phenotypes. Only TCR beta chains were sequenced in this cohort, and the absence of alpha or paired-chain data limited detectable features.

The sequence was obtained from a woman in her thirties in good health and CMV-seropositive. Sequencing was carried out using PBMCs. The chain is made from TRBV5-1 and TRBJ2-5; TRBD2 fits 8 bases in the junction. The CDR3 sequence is CASSFASGSGTRHQETQYF. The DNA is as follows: TGCGCCAGCAGCTTTGCATCAGGTAGCGGGACCCGGCACCAAGAGACCCAGTACTTC.